This T cell receptor (beta chain) stems from a study of T cells in Graves' hyperthyroidism and ophthalmopathy. TCR beta CDR3 regions were amplified from RNA. The HTBI set primed first-round TCR CDR3 RT-PCR. From the multiplex PCR reads, TCRdb called clonotypes with MiXCR, one entry per CDR3 protein. In the table there are about 600,000 distinct CDR3 sequences, roughly 15% of which are singletons. Trimming removed 6 bases from V and 4 bases from J; junction bases left unmatched: 12. The germline gives CDR1 MNHNS, CDR2 SASEGT. The length of the CDR3 is 15 residues. At least 3 on the Clinical Activity Score was recorded for ophthalmopathy patients, who also had NOSPECS grade at least 4 and duration under 3 months. Study results and limitations: Ophthalmopathy was model-predicted a median roughly six months pre-onset. Peripheral blood also featured most of the thyroid clonotypes expanded above 0.001.

Ten or more counts support this clonotype. No antigen is known for it. The genes are TRBV6-1 and TRBJ2-7; 7 bases match TRBD1. The TCR sequence derives from a woman in her forties or fifties with Graves' ophthalmopathy. The sequenced material came from blood. CDR3 sequence: CASSLHRGRDYEQYF. The CDR3 region has the DNA TGTGCCAGCAGCCTACACAGGGGACGGGATTACGAGCAGTACTTC.